The sequence of this T cell receptor (beta chain) was determined in a study of T cell changes during pregnancy in multiple sclerosis. Sequencing was performed with immunoSEQ multiplex PCR; in TCRdb, only in-frame clones are kept and a portion is missing. The sample holds about 110,000 clones, approximately 91% seen once. Germline CDR1 and CDR2: SEHNR and FQNEAQ (reference sequence). The CDR3 totals 16 residues. The V and J ends lost 1 base and 4 bases respectively, with 14 bases between them. The chain employs TRBV7-9 and TRBJ2-1; perhaps TRBD1 as D (6 bases). The sequencing used peripheral blood, collected after pregnancy. This TCR came from a female donor with multiple sclerosis, enrolled in a pregnancy study. The CDR3 nucleotides are TGTGCCAGCAGCTTAGTAGCCAGGGGAATATACAATGAGCAGTTCTTC. Protein sequence: CASSLVARGIYNEQFF.